A single sample gave rise to the 30 T cell receptor beta chains below, sequenced in a study of blood T cell repertoires in COVID-19. Only in-frame clones appear in the TCRdb table, and some are missing; sequencing was by immunoSEQ multiplex PCR. This sample has about 42,000 clones, with 70% to 90% found just once. The sequenced sample consisted of peripheral blood. The receptors were sampled from a man aged 45-65 years with active COVID-19.

This clone showed up just once. The DNA for the CDR3 is TGTGCCAGCAGCCCGCGGGGGAGCTCCTACAATGAGCAGTTCTTC. Its translation: CASSPRGSSYNEQFF. This chain uses TRBV9 with TRBJ2-1; 7 nucleotides agree with TRBD2. Germline values: CDR1 SGDLS, CDR2 YYNGEE. The CDR3 spans 15 residues. V dropped 4 bases and J dropped 0; count of bases not matched to a gene: 4. The entire variable domain, with the rest obtained from reference TRBV9 and TRBJ2-1, is as follows: DSGVTQTPKHLITATGQRVTLRCSPRSGDLSVYWYQQSLDQGLQFLIQYYNGEERAKGNILERFSAQQFPDLHSELNLSSLELGDSALYFCASSPRGSSYNEQFFGPGTRLTVL.

This clone has a single count. DNA for the CDR3: TGTGCCAGCAGCTTAGGAGACAGTTATCAGCCCCAGCATTTT. Translating gives CASSLGDSYQPQHF. The genes are TRBV11-2 and TRBJ1-5, with D possibly matching TRBD1 (5 bases). Trimming cost V 1 base and J 5 bases, with 9 bases left between them. The CDR3 contains 14 residues. CDR1 and CDR2 (germline): SGHAT, FQNNGV.

The gene calls are TRBV24-1 and TRBJ2-1; 11 bases are a match to TRBD2. V lost 3 bases to trimming and J lost 11 bases; unmatched junction nucleotides: 14. The CDR3 consists of 17 residues. Germline CDR1 KGHDR, CDR2 SFDVKD. CDR3 sequence reads: CATSDILAGGGRSQQFF. In nucleotides, the CDR3 is TGTGCCACCAGTGATATTTTAGCGGGAGGGGGGCGGTCCCAGCAGTTCTTC.

This chain uses TRBV4-2 with TRBJ1-4, with TRBD1 as a possible D gene (6 bases). Germline V gene data show CDR1 as LGHNA and CDR2 as YNFKEQ. The V end lost 0 bases, the J end lost 6 bases, and 14 bases lay between the germline ends. CDR3 size: 16 residues. The DNA of the CDR3 is TGTGCCAGCAGCCAAGATCTGCGGGGGGCCTATGAAAAACTGTTTTTT. Its translation is CASSQDLRGAYEKLFF.

V usage is TRBV19 and J usage is TRBJ1-5; D is unresolved. Germline V gives CDR1 LNHDA, CDR2 SQIVND (reference sequence). The CDR3 is 15 residues long. The V end lost 4 bases, the J end lost 2 bases, and 12 bases lay between the germline ends. The CDR3 here is CASSTRGGRNQPQHF. CDR3 DNA: TGTGCCAGTAGTACCCGAGGAGGGCGCAATCAGCCCCAGCATTTT. The whole variable domain, remainder taken from reference TRBV19 and TRBJ1-5, is DGGITQSPKYLFRKEGQNVTLSCEQNLNHDAMYWYRQDPGQGLRLIYYSQIVNDFQKGDIAEGYSVSREKKESFPLTVTSAQKNPTAFYLCASSTRGGRNQPQHFGDGTRLSIL.

The rearrangement uses TRBV5-1 and TRBJ1-4; no reliable D call. Trimming stripped 0 bases from V and 6 bases from J, with 6 bases between. This CDR3 is built from 13 residues. Germline V gene sequence: CDR1 SGHRS, CDR2 YFSETQ. CDR3 nucleotides: TGCGCCAGCAGCTTGGATCAGGATGAAAAACTGTTTTTT. Translating gives CASSLDQDEKLFF.

The chain has TRBV11-3 and TRBJ1-2; D possibly corresponds to TRBD1 (6 bases). Germline loops: CDR1 SGHNT, CDR2 YENEEA. The CDR3 covers 15 residues. Trimming took off 3 bases at V and 2 bases at J, with 13 bases between the two ends. This CDR3 reads CASSFSAGANYGYTF. The CDR3 region has the DNA TGTGCCAGCAGCTTTTCGGCAGGGGCCAACTATGGCTACACCTTC.

This chain uses TRBV11-2 with TRBJ2-4, with D possibly TRBD2 on 6 matching bases. Germline V CDR1 and CDR2: SGHAT, FQNNGV. The CDR3 consists of 14 residues. Trimming pared 4 bases from V and 6 bases from J, leaving 13 bases between. This CDR3 reads CASSSIWRGNIQYF. As DNA, the CDR3 is TGTGCCAGCAGCTCCATATGGAGGGGAAACATTCAGTACTTC. Complete variable domain (other parts from reference TRBV11-2 and TRBJ2-4): EAGVAQSPRYKIIEKRQSVAFWCNPISGHATLYWYQQILGQGPKLLIQFQNNGVVDDSQLPKDRFSAERLKGVDSTLKIQPAKLEDSAVYLCASSSIWRGNIQYFGAGTRLSVL.

This clone turned up a few times. The chain carries TRBV5-1 and TRBJ1-1, with 11 bases that match TRBD1. V shed 4 bases and J 11 bases; nucleotides not matched to a gene: 7. Germline V gene lookup returns CDR1 SGHRS and CDR2 YFSETQ. The CDR3 contains 13 residues. The CDR3 DNA is TGCGCCAGCAGCGCAGGACAGGGGGCTGTTGCTTTCTTT. Translating it yields CASSAGQGAVAFF.

This rearrangement joins TRBV9 to TRBJ2-1; 8 positions agree with TRBD2. CDR1 SGDLS and CDR2 YYNGEE come from the germline V gene. There are 15 residues in the CDR3. V lost 3 bases to trimming and J lost 4 bases; unmatched junction nucleotides: 6. CDR3 in amino acids: CASSGGSGSYNEQFF. The CDR3 DNA reads TGTGCCAGCAGCGGGGGCAGCGGGAGTTACAATGAGCAGTTCTTC.

This clone is a singleton in its sample. The V call is TRBV6-2 or TRBV6-3, the J call TRBJ2-5; 8 bases map to TRBD2. Germline lookup yields CDR1 MNHEY and CDR2 SVGEGT. Unmatched junction bases numbered 6, after V lost 2 bases and J lost 4 bases. There are 15 residues in the CDR3. The CDR3 coding sequence is TGTGCCAGCAGTTACGGCGGGAGGAAGGGAGAGACCCAGTACTTC. Protein product: CASSYGGRKGETQYF.

Only one count was recorded for this clone. J is TRBJ2-1 and V is TRBV5-1; 8 bases map to TRBD2. Germline values: CDR1 SGHRS, CDR2 YFSETQ. V lost 4 bases and J lost 7; bases outside the gene matches: 7. This CDR3 contains 14 residues. The CDR3 DNA reads as TGCGCCAGCAGCATGGGCGGGAGGAAAAATGAGCAGTTCTTC. This encodes CASSMGGRKNEQFF. Full variable domain (missing parts from reference TRBV5-1 and TRBJ2-1): KAGVTQTPRYLIKTRGQQVTLSCSPISGHRSVSWYQQTPGQGLQFLFEYFSETQRNKGNFPGRFSGRQFSNSRSEMNVSTLELGDSALYLCASSMGGRKNEQFFGPGTRLTVL.

This clone was detected once. The rearrangement joins TRBV5-1 to TRBJ2-5, with D perhaps TRBD2 (5 bases). Per the germline V gene, CDR1 is SGHRS and CDR2 is YFSETQ. The V gene lost 0 bases and the J gene lost 0 bases, with 6 bases spanning the gap. The length of the CDR3 is 14 residues. The CDR3 nucleotides read TGCGCCAGCAGCTTGGGGGGAGACCAAGAGACCCAGTACTTC. This sequence encodes CASSLGGDQETQYF.

This sequence joins TRBV24-1 and TRBJ2-1, with 13 bases matching TRBD2. The CDR3 has 17 residues. CDR1 and CDR2 (germline): KGHDR, SFDVKD. The ends lost 2 bases at V and 7 bases at J; junction bases unmatched: 7. The CDR3 DNA follows: TGTGCCACCAGTGATTCAGCCGGACTAGCGGGAGTGAATGAGCAGTTCTTC. It is translated as CATSDSAGLAGVNEQFF.

The chain employs TRBV20-1 and TRBJ2-1; no definite D call. There are 10 residues in the CDR3. Germline V CDR1 and CDR2: DFQATT, SNEGSKA (reference sequence). Trimming stripped 2 bases from V and 12 bases from J, with 8 bases between. CDR3 sequence: CSARPGTQFF. In DNA form, the CDR3 reads TGCAGTGCTAGACCAGGCACGCAGTTCTTC.

The gene calls are TRBV5-6 and TRBJ2-5, with 7 bases aligning to TRBD2. V trimming: 6 bases; J trimming: 5 bases; junction bases outside the gene matches: 7. This CDR3 spans 13 amino acids. The germline V gene has CDR1 SGHDT and CDR2 YYEEEE. CDR3 coding DNA: TGTGCCAGCAACCTACGGGGGGTGGAGACCCAGTACTTC. It codes for CASNLRGVETQYF.

In its sample, this clone was seen once. V gene TRBV7-8 combines with J gene TRBJ2-7, with a possible D match to TRBD1 (8 bases). The V gene lost 5 bases and the J gene lost 6 bases, with 17 bases spanning the gap. Looked up from germline, CDR1 is SGHVS and CDR2 is FQNEAQ. The length of the CDR3 is 14 residues. As DNA, the CDR3 is TGTGCCAGCAGCACGGACAGGGCGGGGGTCGAGCAGTACTTC. This translates into CASSTDRAGVEQYF. The whole variable domain, remainder taken from reference TRBV7-8 and TRBJ2-7, is GAGVSQSPRYKVAKRGQDVALRCDPISGHVSLFWYQQALGQGPEFLTYFQNEAQLDKSGLPSDRFFAERPEGSVSTLKIQRTQQEDSAVYLCASSTDRAGVEQYFGPGTRLTVT.

CDR3 DNA sequence: TGTGCCAGCAGCTTGACTAGCGGGGAAGGGTATGGTGAGCAGTTCTTC. This translates into CASSLTSGEGYGEQFF. This rearrangement joins TRBV7-9 to TRBJ2-1; 11 bases agree with TRBD2. Trimming took 3 bases from V and 9 from J; bases not matched to a gene: 10. The CDR3 is 16 residues long. CDR1 is SEHNR and CDR2 is FQNEAQ in the germline V gene (reference sequence).

This clone occurred once. The chain combines TRBV4-2 with TRBJ1-2; D possibly corresponds to TRBD1 (5 bases). The V end lost 0 bases, the J end lost 2 bases, and 13 bases lay between the germline ends. Per the germline V gene, CDR1 is LGHNA and CDR2 is YNFKEQ. The CDR3 loop spans 16 amino acids. The CDR3 protein is CASSQDGQGSNYGYTF. CDR3 DNA: TGTGCCAGCAGCCAAGATGGGCAGGGATCAAACTATGGCTACACCTTC.

The rearrangement joins TRBV6-5 to TRBJ1-3, with a tentative D call TRBD1 (5 bases). V lost 4 bases and J lost 2, with 15 bases in between. The CDR3 runs 16 residues. Germline CDR1 and CDR2: MNHEY and SVGAGI. The CDR3 DNA is TGTGCCAGCAGTTCGGTTGTGGGCAGGGCTGGAAACACCATATATTTT. Residues: CASSSVVGRAGNTIYF.

The gene calls are TRBV7-2 and TRBJ2-3, with a tentative D call TRBD1 (5 bases). The CDR3 is made up of 15 amino acids. V lost 5 bases, J lost 8 bases, and 20 bases lay in between. The germline CDR1 and CDR2 sequences are SGHTA and FQGNSA. In DNA form, the CDR3 reads TGTGCCAGCAGCGCGATCCCTGGGGCCCTCGGTACGCAGTATTTT. Its translation is CASSAIPGALGTQYF.

V and J are TRBV9 and TRBJ1-1; D remains ambiguous. This CDR3 is built from 14 residues. In germline, CDR1 is SGDLS, CDR2 YYNGEE. The V end lost 4 bases, the J end lost 0 bases, and 10 bases lay between the germline ends. CDR3 nucleotide sequence: TGTGCCAGCAGCCGAGGACTCATGAACACTGAAGCTTTCTTT. Its translation: CASSRGLMNTEAFF.

J is TRBJ1-1 and V is TRBV19; the match to TRBD1 covers 8 bases. This CDR3 has 12 residues. V shed 10 bases and J 6 bases; nucleotides not matched to a gene: 7. The V gene's germline CDR1 is LNHDA and CDR2 SQIVND (reference sequence). CDR3 sequence reads: CATRQGSPEAFF. The CDR3 DNA sequence: TGTGCCACCAGACAGGGGTCTCCTGAAGCTTTCTTT.

The J gene is TRBJ2-1, the V gene TRBV7-3; 9 bases fit TRBD2. CDR1 and CDR2 from the germline V gene are SGHTA and FQGTGA. J lost 9 bases, V lost 5 bases, and 11 bases had no gene match. The CDR3 is made up of 15 amino acids. The CDR3 is CASSDPGLASSEQFF. CDR3 DNA sequence: TGTGCCAGCAGCGACCCGGGACTAGCATCTAGTGAGCAGTTCTTC.

The chain recombines TRBV6-5 with TRBJ1-2, with D hard to call. The V gene lost 6 bases and the J gene lost 4 bases, with 12 bases spanning the gap. This CDR3 has 13 amino acids. The germline V gene has CDR1 MNHEY and CDR2 SVGAGI. Here the CDR3 reads CASRDLESYGYTF. The CDR3 nucleotides are TGTGCCAGCAGAGACTTGGAATCCTATGGCTACACCTTC.

V usage is TRBV28 and J usage is TRBJ1-2, with 9 bases fitting TRBD1. The trim removed 6 bases at V and 4 bases at J, leaving 9 bases unmatched. This CDR3 has 15 residues. In germline, CDR1 is MDHEN, CDR2 SYDVKM. The CDR3 protein is CASRFPTTGGYGYTF. CDR3 DNA sequence: TGTGCCAGCAGATTTCCAACGACAGGGGGCTATGGCTACACCTTC.

The chain has TRBV5-4 and TRBJ2-1; 10 bases match TRBD1. J was trimmed by 6 bases and V by 4 bases; bases with no gene match: 7. The CDR3 loop spans 15 amino acids. The germline V gene has CDR1 SGHNT and CDR2 YYREEE (reference sequence). CDR3 region: CASSLDRGRVNEQFF. Written as DNA, the CDR3 is TGTGCCAGCAGCCTCGACAGGGGGCGTGTCAATGAGCAGTTCTTC.

V usage is TRBV24-1 and J usage is TRBJ2-1; D possibly corresponds to TRBD2 (6 bases). Germline V CDR1 and CDR2: KGHDR, SFDVKD. The length of the CDR3 is 17 residues. Trimming pared 7 bases from V and 6 bases from J, leaving 24 bases between. CDR3 sequence (DNA): TGTGCCACCAGCGATAGCGTCCTTGCGGGAAGGAGCAATGAGCAGTTCTTC. Translating it yields CATSDSVLAGRSNEQFF.

This clone was recorded only once. The chain links TRBV7-9 to TRBJ1-3; no clear D gene. Per germline, CDR1 SEHNR and CDR2 FQNEAQ (reference sequence). The V end was cut by 5 bases, the J end by 0 bases, with 8 bases between. This CDR3 region has 14 residues. The CDR3 sequence: CASSPGSSGNTIYF. CDR3 bases: TGTGCCAGCAGCCCGGGGAGCTCTGGAAACACCATATATTTT.

V is TRBV7-2 and J is TRBJ2-3; 8 bases map to TRBD2. The V segment lost 4 bases and the J segment 2 bases; nucleotides outside the gene matches: 8. Germline-derived CDR1 and CDR2 are SGHTA and FQGNSA. The length of the CDR3 is 16 residues. This CDR3 reads CASSSRGDLLTDTQYF. The CDR3 coding sequence is TGTGCCAGCAGCTCGCGGGGGGATCTACTCACAGATACGCAGTATTTT.